Listed below are T cell receptor beta chains from one sample, sequenced in a study of blood T cell repertoires in COVID-19. Libraries were prepared by immunoSEQ multiplex PCR; TCRdb keeps only in-frame clonotypes and omits some of them. Of approximately 280,000 clones in the sample, approximately 88% were seen once. Sequences were obtained from peripheral blood. These receptors were collected from a man in his fifties or sixties with acute or convalescent COVID-19. Both conserved end residues are part of each CDR3. A D gene is named only where the DNA matches it firmly.

V,J,D,DNA,CDR3
TRBV10-1,TRBJ1-4,-,TGCGCCAGCAGTGAAGGGGTACAGAATGAAAAACTGTTTTTT,CASSEGVQNEKLFF
TRBV18,TRBJ2-3,TRBD2,TGTGCCAGCTCACCGAGGGGCAGCGGGGGTTCTAGCACAGATACGCAGTATTTT,CASSPRGSGGSSTDTQYF
TRBV24-1,TRBJ2-3,TRBD2,TGTGCCACCAGTGAGGTAGCGGGGGGGCCCGATACGCAGTATTTT,CATSEVAGGPDTQYF
TRBV9,TRBJ2-7,TRBD2,TGTGCCAGCAGCGCCGAACTAGCGGGGGGACCGTACGAGCAGTACTTC,CASSAELAGGPYEQYF
TRBV12-3/TRBV12-4,TRBJ1-3,TRBD1,TGTGCCAGCAGTTTGGGACAGGGCACCATATATTTT,CASSLGQGTIYF
TRBV2,TRBJ2-7,-,TGTGCCAGCAGGGGGCCCTACGAGCAGTACTTC,CASRGPYEQYF
TRBV9,TRBJ1-1,-,TGTGCCAGCAGCGCCCAGGGTACCTCCGGGGGTGAAGCTTTCTTT,CASSAQGTSGGEAFF
TRBV6-5,TRBJ2-5,-,TGTGCCAGCAGTATTACGGGGGGCCATCAAGAGACCCAGTACTTC,CASSITGGHQETQYF
TRBV9,TRBJ2-4,-,TGTGCCAGCAGCCTAGGGGGGCCAAGGGGAAACATTCAGTACTTC,CASSLGGPRGNIQYF
TRBV29-1,TRBJ2-7,TRBD1,TGCAGCGTGCTGACAGGGGGTTCCTACGAGCAGTACTTC,CSVLTGGSYEQYF
TRBV5-4,TRBJ1-6,TRBD1,TGTGCCAGCAGCCACACGGGACAGGGGAGTTCACCCCTCCACTTT,CASSHTGQGSSPLHF
TRBV7-3,TRBJ1-2,-,TGTGCCAGCAGCACGACAGATAACTATGGCTACACCTTC,CASSTTDNYGYTF
TRBV5-1,TRBJ2-5,TRBD1,TGCGCCAGCAGCTCGACAGGGGGCCGAGAGACCCAGTACTTC,CASSSTGGRETQYF
TRBV18,TRBJ1-6,TRBD1,TGTGCCAGCTCACCAGGGACAGCGAACTCACCCCTCCACTTT,CASSPGTANSPLHF
TRBV10-2,TRBJ1-6,TRBD1,TGCGCCAGCAGTGACATGGGACAGGGGACCTCACCCCTCCACTTT,CASSDMGQGTSPLHF
TRBV4-1,TRBJ1-2,-,TGCGCCAGCAGCCAAGATCTGCGTTATGGCTACACCTTC,CASSQDLRYGYTF
TRBV12-5,TRBJ2-5,TRBD2,TGTGCTAGTGGGGGACTAGCGGGGGTTAGAGAGACCCAGTACTTC,CASGGLAGVRETQYF
TRBV5-1,TRBJ1-2,-,TGCGCCAGCAGCTTGGGGCGGAACTATGGCTACACCTTC,CASSLGRNYGYTF
TRBV2,TRBJ2-6,-,TGTGCCAGCAGTGAACAGGGCACTGGGGCCAACGTCCTGACTTTC,CASSEQGTGANVLTF
TRBV7-9,TRBJ1-3,-,TGTGCCAGCGGGGGGTCACAGGCACACTCTGGAAACACCATATATTTT,CASGGSQAHSGNTIYF
TRBV6-5,TRBJ1-2,-,TGTGCCAGCAGTAAACTACAGGGACATGGGAACACCTTC,CASSKLQGHGNTF
TRBV7-9,TRBJ1-2,-,TGTGCCAGCAGCTTATGGGGCGACTATGGCTACACCTTC,CASSLWGDYGYTF
TRBV7-9,TRBJ2-7,-,TGTGCCAGCAGCCGTCAGGTATCTGCTTCTGCCTACGAGCAGTACTTC,CASSRQVSASAYEQYF
TRBV14,TRBJ2-7,TRBD1,TGTGCCAGCAGCCTCGGACAGGGGTGGAGCGAGCAGTACTTC,CASSLGQGWSEQYF
TRBV6-5,TRBJ1-1,-,TGTGCCAGCAGTTACAGTCAGTTGAACACTGAAGCTTTCTTT,CASSYSQLNTEAFF
TRBV29-1,TRBJ1-4,-,TGCAGCGCCCGAGAGGGTTATGAAAAACTGTTTTTT,CSAREGYEKLFF
TRBV19,TRBJ1-5,-,TGTGCCAGTAGTATCTATTATGGTGATCAGCCCCAGCATTTT,CASSIYYGDQPQHF
TRBV19,TRBJ1-1,TRBD1,TGTGCCAGTATCGGACAGGATTTTATGAACACTGAAGCTTTCTTT,CASIGQDFMNTEAFF
TRBV4-1,TRBJ1-6,-,TGCGCCAGCAGCACTCCAGACCGGGAGAGGTATAATTCACCCCTCCACTTT,CASSTPDRERYNSPLHF
TRBV30,TRBJ2-7,-,TGTGCCTGGAGCTCCTCGGGCGGGGGCCTCTACGAGCAGTACTTC,CAWSSSGGGLYEQYF
TRBV7-3,TRBJ2-1,-,TGTGCCAGCAGCGGCCAGGGAGGTGACAATGAGCAGTTCTTC,CASSGQGGDNEQFF
TRBV6-5,TRBJ2-3,-,TGTGCCAGCAGTTCAATTCGGGTGAGCACAGATACGCAGTATTTT,CASSSIRVSTDTQYF
TRBV10-1,TRBJ2-7,-,TGCGCCAGCAGTGAGTCGGGTAGCGCTGCGTACTTC,CASSESGSAAYF